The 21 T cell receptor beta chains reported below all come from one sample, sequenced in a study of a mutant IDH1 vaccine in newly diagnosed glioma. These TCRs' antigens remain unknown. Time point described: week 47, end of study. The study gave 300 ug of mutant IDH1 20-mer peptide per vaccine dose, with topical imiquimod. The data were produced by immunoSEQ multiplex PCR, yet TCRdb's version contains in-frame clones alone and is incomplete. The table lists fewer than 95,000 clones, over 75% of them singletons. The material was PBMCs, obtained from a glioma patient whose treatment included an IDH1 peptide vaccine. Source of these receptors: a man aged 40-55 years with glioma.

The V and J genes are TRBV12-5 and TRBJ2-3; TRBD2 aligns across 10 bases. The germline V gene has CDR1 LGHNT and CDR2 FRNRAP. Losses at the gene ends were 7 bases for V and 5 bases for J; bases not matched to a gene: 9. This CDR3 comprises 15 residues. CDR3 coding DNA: TGTGCTAGTGCCCCCAGCGGGGGGGCCAAAGATACGCAGTATTTT. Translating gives CASAPSGGAKDTQYF.

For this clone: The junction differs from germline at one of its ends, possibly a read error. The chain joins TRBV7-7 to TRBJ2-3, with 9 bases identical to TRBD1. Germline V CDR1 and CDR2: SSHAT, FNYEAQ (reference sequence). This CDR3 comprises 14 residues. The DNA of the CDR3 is TGTGCTAGCAGCCCACAGGGGGCCGGAGATACGCAGTATTTT. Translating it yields CASSPQGAGDTQYF.

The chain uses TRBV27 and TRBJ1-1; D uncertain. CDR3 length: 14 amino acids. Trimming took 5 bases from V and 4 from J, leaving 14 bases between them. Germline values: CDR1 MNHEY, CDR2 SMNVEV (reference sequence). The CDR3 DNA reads TGTGCCAGCAGTCCGGTGTTGGGGTCCACTGAAGCTTTCTTT. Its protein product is CASSPVLGSTEAFF.

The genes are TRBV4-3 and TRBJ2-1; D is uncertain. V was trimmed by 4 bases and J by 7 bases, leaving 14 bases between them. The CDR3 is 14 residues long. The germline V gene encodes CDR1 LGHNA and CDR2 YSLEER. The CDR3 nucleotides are TGCGCCAGCAGCCGATCAGGATCTGGTAATGAGCAGTTCTTC. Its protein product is CASSRSGSGNEQFF.

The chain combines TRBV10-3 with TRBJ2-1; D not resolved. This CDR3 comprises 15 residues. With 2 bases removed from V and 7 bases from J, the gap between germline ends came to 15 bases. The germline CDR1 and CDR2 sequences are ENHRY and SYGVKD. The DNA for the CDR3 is TGTGCCATCAGTGAGCCCCCTCCCGGTCGTAATGAGCAGTTCTTC. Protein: CAISEPPPGRNEQFF.

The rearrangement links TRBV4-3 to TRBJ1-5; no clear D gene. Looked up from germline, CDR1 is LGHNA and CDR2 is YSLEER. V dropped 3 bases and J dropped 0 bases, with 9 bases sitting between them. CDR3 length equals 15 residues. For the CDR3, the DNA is TGCGCCAGCAGCCAGGTCTACGGTAGCAATCAGCCCCAGCATTTT. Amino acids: CASSQVYGSNQPQHF.

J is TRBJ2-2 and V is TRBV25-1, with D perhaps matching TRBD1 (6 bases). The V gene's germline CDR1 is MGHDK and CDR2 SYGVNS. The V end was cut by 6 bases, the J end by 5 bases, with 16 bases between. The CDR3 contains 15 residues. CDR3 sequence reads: CASSQQRQVTGELFF. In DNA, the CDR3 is TGTGCCAGCAGCCAACAGAGACAGGTAACCGGGGAGCTGTTTTTT.

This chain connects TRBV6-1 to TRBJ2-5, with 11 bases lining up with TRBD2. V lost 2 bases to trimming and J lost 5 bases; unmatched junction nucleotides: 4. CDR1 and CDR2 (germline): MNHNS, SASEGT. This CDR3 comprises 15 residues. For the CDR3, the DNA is TGTGCCAGCAGTGAAACTAGCGGGAGTGGGGAGACCCAGTACTTC. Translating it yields CASSETSGSGETQYF.

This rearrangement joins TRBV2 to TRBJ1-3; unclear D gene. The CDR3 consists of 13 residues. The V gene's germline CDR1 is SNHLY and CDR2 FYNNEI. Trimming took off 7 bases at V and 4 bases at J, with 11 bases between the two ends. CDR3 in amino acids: CASNGVGGNTIYF. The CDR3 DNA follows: TGTGCCAGCAACGGGGTAGGCGGAAACACCATATATTTT.

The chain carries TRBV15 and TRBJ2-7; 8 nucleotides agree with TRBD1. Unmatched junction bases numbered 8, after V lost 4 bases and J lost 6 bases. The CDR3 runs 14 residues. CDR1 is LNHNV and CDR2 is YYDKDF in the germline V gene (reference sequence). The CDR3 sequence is CATSTPAGGAEQYF. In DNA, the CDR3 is TGTGCCACCAGCACCCCCGCAGGGGGCGCCGAGCAGTACTTC.

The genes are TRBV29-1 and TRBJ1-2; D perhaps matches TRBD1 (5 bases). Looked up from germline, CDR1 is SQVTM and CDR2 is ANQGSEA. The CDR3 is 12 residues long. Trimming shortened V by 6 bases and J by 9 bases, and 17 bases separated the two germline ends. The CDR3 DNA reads TGCAGCGTAGGAGACAGTCAACTGAGCTACACCTTC. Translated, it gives CSVGDSQLSYTF.

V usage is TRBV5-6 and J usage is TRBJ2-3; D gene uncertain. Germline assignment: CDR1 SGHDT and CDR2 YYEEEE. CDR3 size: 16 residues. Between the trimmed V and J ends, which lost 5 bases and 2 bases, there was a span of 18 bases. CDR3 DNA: TGTGCCAGCAGTCTACGCCCGGATGGTTCCACAGATACGCAGTATTTT. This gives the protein CASSLRPDGSTDTQYF.

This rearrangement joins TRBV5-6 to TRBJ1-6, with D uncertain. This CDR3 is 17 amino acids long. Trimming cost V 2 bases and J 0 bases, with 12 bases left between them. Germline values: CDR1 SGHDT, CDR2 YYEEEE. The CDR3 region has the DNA TGTGCCAGCAGCTTAGCGACTGCGAGCTCCTATAATTCACCCCTCCACTTT. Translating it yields CASSLATASSYNSPLHF.

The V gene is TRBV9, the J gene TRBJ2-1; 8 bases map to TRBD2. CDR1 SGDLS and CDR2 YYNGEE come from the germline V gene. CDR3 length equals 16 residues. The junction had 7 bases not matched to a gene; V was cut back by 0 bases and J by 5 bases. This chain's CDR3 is CASSVAVAGGDNEQFF. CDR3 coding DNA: TGTGCCAGCAGCGTAGCTGTGGCGGGAGGAGACAATGAGCAGTTCTTC.

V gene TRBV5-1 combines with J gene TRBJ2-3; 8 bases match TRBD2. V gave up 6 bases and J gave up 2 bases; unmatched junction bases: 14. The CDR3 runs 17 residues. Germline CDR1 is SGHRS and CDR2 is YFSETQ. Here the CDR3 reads CASNSGLAKPNTDTQYF. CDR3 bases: TGCGCCAGCAACAGTGGACTAGCTAAACCGAACACAGATACGCAGTATTTT.

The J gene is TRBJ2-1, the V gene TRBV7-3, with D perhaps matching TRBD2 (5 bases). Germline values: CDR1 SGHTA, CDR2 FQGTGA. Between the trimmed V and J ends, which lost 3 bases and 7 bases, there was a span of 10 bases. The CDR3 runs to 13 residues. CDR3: CASSFGGANEQFF. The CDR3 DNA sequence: TGTGCCAGCAGCTTCGGAGGAGCAAATGAGCAGTTCTTC. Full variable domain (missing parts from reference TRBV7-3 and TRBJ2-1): GAGVSQTPSNKVTEKGKYVELRCDPISGHTALYWYRQSLGQGPEFLIYFQGTGAADDSGLPNDRFFAVRPEGSVSTLKIQRTERGDSAVYLCASSFGGANEQFFGPGTRLTVL.

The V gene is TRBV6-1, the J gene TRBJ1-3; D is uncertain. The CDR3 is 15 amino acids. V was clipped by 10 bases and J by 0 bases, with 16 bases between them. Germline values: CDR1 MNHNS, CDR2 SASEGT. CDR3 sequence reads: CAIKAQRVSGNTIYF. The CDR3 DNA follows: TGTGCCATCAAAGCCCAGCGTGTCTCTGGAAACACCATATATTTT.

The CDR3 DNA reads TGTGCCAGCAGTTTTCCCGTGGGGTGGGACAAAAACATTCAGTACTTC. Translation gives CASSFPVGWDKNIQYF. The rearrangement joins TRBV28 to TRBJ2-4; no firm D call. CDR3 length equals 16 residues. Looked up from germline, CDR1 is MDHEN and CDR2 is SYDVKM. V lost 3 bases and J lost 3, with 15 bases in between.

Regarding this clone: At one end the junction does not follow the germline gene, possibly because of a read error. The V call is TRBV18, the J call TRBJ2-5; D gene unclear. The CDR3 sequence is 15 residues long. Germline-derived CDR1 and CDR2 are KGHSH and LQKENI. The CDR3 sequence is CASSLDPGLAESQYF. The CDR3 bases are TGTGCCAGCTCGCTCGACCCGGGTCTCGCGGAGAGCCAGTACTTC.

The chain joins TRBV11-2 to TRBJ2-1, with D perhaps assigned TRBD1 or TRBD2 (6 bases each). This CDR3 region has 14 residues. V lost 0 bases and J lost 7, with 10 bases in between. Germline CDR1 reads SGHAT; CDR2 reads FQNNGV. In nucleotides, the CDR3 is TGTGCCAGCAGCTTAGATGAGGGGGGTAATGAGCAGTTCTTC. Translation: CASSLDEGGNEQFF.

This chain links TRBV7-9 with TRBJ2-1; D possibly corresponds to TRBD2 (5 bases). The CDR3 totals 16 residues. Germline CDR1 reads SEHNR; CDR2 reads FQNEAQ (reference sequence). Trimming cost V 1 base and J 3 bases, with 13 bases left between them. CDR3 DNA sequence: TGTGCCAGCAGCTTAGGGACGGGGTTTGACTACAATGAGCAGTTCTTC. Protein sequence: CASSLGTGFDYNEQFF.